A single T cell receptor (beta chain) is shown here with its context. TCRdb processed the 5' RACE reads anew with MiXCR; each CDR3 protein has one entry. In the table there are 32,000 or so distinct CDR3 sequences, approximately 6.1% of which are singletons. The entry originates in a study of early T cells in non-severe SARS-CoV-2 infection. Whole-study context: With bulk RNA from unsorted whole blood as input, sequencing yielded unpaired chains.

The receptor was derived from an adult who was a healthcare worker with PCR-confirmed SARS-CoV-2 infection or an uninfected control (not recorded which). The sample comprised whole blood.

CDR3 DNA: TGTGCCAGCAGTTTGGGTCATAGAGGTTCACCCCTCCACTTT. Translating it yields CASSLGHRGSPLHF. The chain is built from TRBV28 and TRBJ1-6; D call uncertain. The V end was cut by 3 bases, the J end by 9 bases, with 12 bases between. The length of the CDR3 is 14 residues. CDR1 is MDHEN and CDR2 is SYDVKM in the germline V gene.